A few counts support the clone carrying this T cell receptor (beta chain). No antigen is known for it. The data derive from a study of cytomegalovirus exposure and HLA in healthy donors. Whole-study results and caveats: The HLA-A and HLA-B alleles of most subjects were reportedly predicted accurately from TCR beta sequences. Indistinguishability led to the exclusion of some V segments, TRBV6-2 and TRBV6-3 included.

CDR3 length: 15 residues. Germline V gene lookup returns CDR1 MNHNS and CDR2 SASEGT. The trim removed 3 bases at V and 5 bases at J, leaving 8 bases unmatched. Use of 60 Vbeta and 13 Jbeta primers characterized the PCR. Libraries were prepared by immunoSEQ multiplex PCR; TCRdb keeps only in-frame clonotypes and omits some of them. The sample consists of under 150,000 clones, approximately 81% of them appearing once. The sample comprised PBMCs. The receptor was isolated from a woman aged 25 to 45 in good health and CMV-seronegative. V gene TRBV6-1 combines with J gene TRBJ2-5, with 8 bases matching TRBD2. CDR3 loop: CASSDSGASGETQYF. CDR3 sequence (DNA): TGTGCCAGCAGTGATAGCGGGGCCAGTGGCGAGACCCAGTACTTC.